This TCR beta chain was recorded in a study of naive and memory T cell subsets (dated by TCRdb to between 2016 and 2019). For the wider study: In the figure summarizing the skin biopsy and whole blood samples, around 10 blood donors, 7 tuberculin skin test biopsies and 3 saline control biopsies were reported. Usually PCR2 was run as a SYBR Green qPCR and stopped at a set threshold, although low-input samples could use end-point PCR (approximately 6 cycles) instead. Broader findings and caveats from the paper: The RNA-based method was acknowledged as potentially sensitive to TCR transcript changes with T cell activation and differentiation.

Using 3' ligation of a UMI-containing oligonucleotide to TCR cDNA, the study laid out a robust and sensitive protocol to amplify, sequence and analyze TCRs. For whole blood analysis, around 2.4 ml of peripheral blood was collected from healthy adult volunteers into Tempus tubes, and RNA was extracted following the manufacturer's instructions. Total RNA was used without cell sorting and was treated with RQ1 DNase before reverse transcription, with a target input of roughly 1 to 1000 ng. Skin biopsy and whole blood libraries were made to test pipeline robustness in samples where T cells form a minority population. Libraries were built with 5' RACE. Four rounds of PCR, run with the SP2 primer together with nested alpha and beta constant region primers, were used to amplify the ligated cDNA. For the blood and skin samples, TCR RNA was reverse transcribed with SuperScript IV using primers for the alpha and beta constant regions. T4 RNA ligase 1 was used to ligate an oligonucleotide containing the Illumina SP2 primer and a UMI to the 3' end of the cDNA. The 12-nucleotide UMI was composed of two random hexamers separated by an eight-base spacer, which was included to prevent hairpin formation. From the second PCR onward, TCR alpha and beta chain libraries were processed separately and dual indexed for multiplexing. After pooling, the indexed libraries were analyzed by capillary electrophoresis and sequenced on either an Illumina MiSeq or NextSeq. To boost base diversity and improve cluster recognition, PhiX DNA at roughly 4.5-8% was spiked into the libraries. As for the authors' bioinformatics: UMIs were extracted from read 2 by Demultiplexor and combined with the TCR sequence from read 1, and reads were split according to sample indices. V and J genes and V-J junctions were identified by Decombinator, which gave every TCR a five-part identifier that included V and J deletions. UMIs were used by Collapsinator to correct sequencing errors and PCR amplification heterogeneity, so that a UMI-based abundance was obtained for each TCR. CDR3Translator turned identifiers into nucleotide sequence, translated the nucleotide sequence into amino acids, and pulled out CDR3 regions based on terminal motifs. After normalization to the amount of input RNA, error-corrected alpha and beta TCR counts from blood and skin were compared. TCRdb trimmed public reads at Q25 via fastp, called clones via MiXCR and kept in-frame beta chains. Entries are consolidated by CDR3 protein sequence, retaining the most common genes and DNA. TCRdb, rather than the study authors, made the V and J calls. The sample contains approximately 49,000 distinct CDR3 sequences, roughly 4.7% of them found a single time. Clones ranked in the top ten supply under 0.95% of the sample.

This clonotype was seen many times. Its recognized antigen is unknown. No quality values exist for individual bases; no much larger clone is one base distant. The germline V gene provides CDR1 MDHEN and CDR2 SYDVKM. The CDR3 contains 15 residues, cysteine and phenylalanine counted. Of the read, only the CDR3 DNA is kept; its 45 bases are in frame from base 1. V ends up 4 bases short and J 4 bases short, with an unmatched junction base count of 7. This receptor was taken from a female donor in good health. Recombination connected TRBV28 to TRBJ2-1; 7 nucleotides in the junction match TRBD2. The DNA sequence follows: TGTGCCAGCAGTTGGATAGCGGGTGATTACAATGAGCAGTTCTTC. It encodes CASSWIAGDYNEQFF.